The rows below give T cell receptor beta chains drawn from one sample of a study of post-analysis software for immune sequencing data. Each CDR3 protein gets one entry after TCRdb re-called the PCR reads with MiXCR. Of approximately 730,000 distinct CDR3 sequences in the sample, approximately 44% were seen once. The sample comprised blood. All receptors derive from a girl aged 5 to 17 with multiple sclerosis. The CDR3 runs from the conserved cysteine through the conserved F or W. A D gene is named only where the DNA matches it firmly. For some rows the clone size is stated as once, few or many, or as a class when expanded; others skip it.

>-|TRBV18|TRBJ2-5|-
TGTGCCAGCTCACCGAATCGGCAGGGCGGAGAGACCCAGTACTTC
CASSPNRQGGETQYF
>few|TRBV20-1|TRBJ2-3|TRBD2
TGCAGTGCTAGAGATCAGCTAGTGGGAGGGTATTATGGCACAGATACGCAGTATTTT
CSARDQLVGGYYGTDTQYF
>few|TRBV6-6|TRBJ1-6|TRBD1
TGTGCCAGCAGTTACTCTCCGGGACAGGGGGATTCACCCCTCCACTTT
CASSYSPGQGDSPLHF
>many|TRBV5-1|TRBJ1-6|TRBD1
TGCGCCAGCAGCTTGAAGGACAGGGGAAATAATTCACCCCTCCACTTT
CASSLKDRGNNSPLHF
>many|TRBV12-3/TRBV12-4|TRBJ2-7|-
TGTGCCAGCAGCCGTGACTACGAGCAGTACTTC
CASSRDYEQYF
>few|TRBV6-2/TRBV6-3|TRBJ1-1|-
TGTGCCAGCAGTTACCTACAGCTGAACACTGAAGCTTTCTTT
CASSYLQLNTEAFF
>-|TRBV4-2|TRBJ2-3|-
TGTGCCAGTCGACCGGGCCTCACAGATACGCAGTATTTT
CASRPGLTDTQYF
>-|TRBV12-3/TRBV12-4|TRBJ1-2|-
TGTGCCAGCAGTTTCCTCCCGGACGGGGAGGACTATGGCTACACCTTC
CASSFLPDGEDYGYTF
>few|TRBV20-1|TRBJ1-2|-
TGCAGTGCTTCTCTCTATGGCTACACCTTC
CSASLYGYTF
>-|TRBV4-3|TRBJ2-5|-
TGCGCCAGCAGCCAACATAGGGGGGAGACCCAGTACTTC
CASSQHRGETQYF
>-|TRBV6-2/TRBV6-3|TRBJ2-4|-
TGTGCCAGCATCGGCTCAGGGGATAAAAACATTCAGCACTTC
CASIGSGDKNIQHF
>few|TRBV7-9|TRBJ2-1|TRBD2
TGTGCCAGCAGCTTACCGGCTAGCGGGATTTCTTCTGAGCAGTTCTTC
CASSLPASGISSEQFF
>few|TRBV6-5|TRBJ2-1|TRBD2
TGTGCCAGCAGAAAAGCGGGAGACGTATACAATGAGCAGTTCTTC
CASRKAGDVYNEQFF
>few|TRBV20-1|TRBJ2-3|-
TGCAGTGCTAGAGAAGTTGCCCGCGAGTATTTT
CSAREVAREYF
>-|TRBV29-1|TRBJ2-1|TRBD1
TGCAGCGTTGAGGGGACAGGGGGGTCCTACAATGAGCAGTTCTTC
CSVEGTGGSYNEQFF
>-|TRBV14|TRBJ2-7|-
TGTGCCAGCAGCCCGGAGGGCTTCGCCTACGAGCAGTACTTC
CASSPEGFAYEQYF
>-|TRBV29-1|TRBJ1-1|-
TGCAGCGTGGGGACCACCAAGGCCGCTTTCTTT
CSVGTTKAAFF
>-|TRBV12-3/TRBV12-4|TRBJ2-5|TRBD2
TGTGCCAGCAGCCCGGGACTAGCGGGAGTTTCGGGCCAAGGGACCCAGTACTTC
CASSPGLAGVSGQGTQYF
>-|TRBV3-1|TRBJ1-2|-
TGTGCCAGCAGCCTGGATGCCGGTGGCTACACCTTC
CASSLDAGGYTF
>-|TRBV3-1|TRBJ2-1|-
TGTGCCAGCAGCCCTGAACAGGAAACCTCCTACAATGAGCAGTTCTTC
CASSPEQETSYNEQFF
>-|TRBV6-1|TRBJ2-6|TRBD2
TGTGCCAGCAGTACACTAGCGGGAGCTTCCGGGGCCAACGTCCGGACTTTC
CASSTLAGASGANVRTF
>few|TRBV27|TRBJ2-1|TRBD2
TGTGCCAGCGCCCTCGGACTAGCGGGAGGAGCTGAGCAGTTCTTC
CASALGLAGGAEQFF
>few|TRBV28|TRBJ2-7|-
TGTGCCAGCAGCCGGGATGGGGCTTGGGAATACGAGCAGTACTTC
CASSRDGAWEYEQYF
>-|TRBV5-6|TRBJ1-1|-
TGTGCCAGCAGCTCCACCCCGGGCCGCCGGACTGAAGCTTTCTTT
CASSSTPGRRTEAFF
>-|TRBV15|TRBJ1-1|-
TGTGCCACCAGCTATTCGGACGGGCACACTGAAGCTTTCTTT
CATSYSDGHTEAFF
>few|TRBV20-1|TRBJ2-7|-
TGCAGTGCCAACCCCGTCGGGCAGGGGATAGGTTACGAGCAGTACTTC
CSANPVGQGIGYEQYF
>-|TRBV6-5|TRBJ1-2|-
TGTGCCAGCAGCCTGAAGGGTCCTAGAGGCTACACCTTC
CASSLKGPRGYTF
>-|TRBV6-5|TRBJ2-2|-
TGTGCCAGCAGTTACTCCCTCACCGGGGAGCTGTTTTTT
CASSYSLTGELFF
>-|TRBV12-3/TRBV12-4|TRBJ2-7|-
TGTGCCAGCAGCCATAGCAGCACCTACGAGCAGTACTTC
CASSHSSTYEQYF
>once|TRBV15|TRBJ1-1|-
TGTGCCACCAGCAGAGGTACGGTCCTGAACACTGAAGCTTTCTTT
CATSRGTVLNTEAFF
>-|TRBV5-6|TRBJ2-1|-
TGTGCCAGCGCTGTCTCTGGTGTCTCCTACAATGAGCAGTTCTTC
CASAVSGVSYNEQFF
>few|TRBV12-3/TRBV12-4|TRBJ1-2|-
TGTGCCAGCAGTTTAAGGGGAGGCAGTCATAACTATGGCTACACCTTC
CASSLRGGSHNYGYTF
>-|TRBV29-1|TRBJ2-7|TRBD1
TGCAGCGTTGAAGACGACAGGGCCCCCTACGAGCAGTACTTC
CSVEDDRAPYEQYF
>-|TRBV7-8|TRBJ2-3|-
TGTGCCAGCAGCTTAGGACAGCCACCCCGCACAGATACGCAGTATTTT
CASSLGQPPRTDTQYF
>-|TRBV20-1|TRBJ2-5|-
TGCAGTGCTAGGCCGACTAGTACCCAGTACTTC
CSARPTSTQYF
>-|TRBV6-5|TRBJ1-2|-
TGTGCCAGCAGTTACGACAGGATCTATGGCTACACCTTC
CASSYDRIYGYTF
>few|TRBV29-1|TRBJ2-7|-
TGCAGCGTTGTTGGGGATGGATTTGACGAGCAGTACTTC
CSVVGDGFDEQYF
>-|TRBV20-1|TRBJ2-5|TRBD2
TGCAGTGCTTCTACTAGCGGCCAAGAGACCCAGTACTTC
CSASTSGQETQYF
>few|TRBV13|TRBJ2-3|-
TGTGCCAGCAGCTTAGAGGACAGAACAGATACGCAGTATTTT
CASSLEDRTDTQYF
>-|TRBV19|TRBJ2-7|TRBD2
TGTGCCAGCTCAATGGGACTAACCTACGAGCAGTACTTC
CASSMGLTYEQYF
>few|TRBV28|TRBJ2-5|-
TGTGCCAGCAGTTCAGGGACCGACTTCGACCAGTACTTC
CASSSGTDFDQYF
>-|TRBV7-9|TRBJ1-4|-
TGTGCCAGCAGCTTAGCGGTAGGGAGTGGTGAAAAACTGTTTTTT
CASSLAVGSGEKLFF
>-|TRBV9|TRBJ2-7|-
TGTGCCAGCAACCAGGCGGGTCACTCCTACGAGCAGTACTTC
CASNQAGHSYEQYF
>-|TRBV28|TRBJ2-7|TRBD1
TGTGCCAGCAGTTTTCACGGGGACAGCAGCCGTTTTCAGTACTTC
CASSFHGDSSRFQYF